The rows below give T cell receptor beta chains drawn from one sample of a study of response to subunit inactivated influenza vaccine. TCRdb passed the RT-PCR reads through MiXCR, listing each CDR3 protein once. The sample contains about 570,000 distinct CDR3 sequences, roughly 12% of which appear only once. The same sample was also used in a study of T cells expressing NK-cell markers.

The sequenced sample was PBMCs from blood, obtained on the day of vaccination. The origin of the receptors is a man aged 50-59 years who received an inactivated influenza vaccine. CDR3s include the opening cysteine and the closing phenylalanine or tryptophan. D genes are given only for firm matches. Clone size is stated in some rows and not others, as once, few, many or a class when expanded.

clone size: -
V gene: TRBV28
J gene: TRBJ2-1
D gene: TRBD2
CDR3 length: 15
CDR3 DNA: TGTGCCAGCAGAATAGCGGGAGCGGATAATACTGAGCAGTTCTTC
CDR3 protein: CASRIAGADNTEQFF

clone size: -
V gene: TRBV2
J gene: TRBJ1-1
D gene: -
CDR3 length: 14
CDR3 DNA: TGTGCCAGCAGTGATGGTCAGGAGAACACTGAAGCTTTCTTT
CDR3 protein: CASSDGQENTEAFF

clone size: many
V gene: TRBV7-8
J gene: TRBJ2-1
D gene: TRBD2
CDR3 length: 16
CDR3 DNA: TGTGCCAGCAGCTTAGGGGCTAGCGGGACCCCCTTGGAGCAGTTCTTC
CDR3 protein: CASSLGASGTPLEQFF

clone size: -
V gene: TRBV24-1
J gene: TRBJ2-3
D gene: TRBD1
CDR3 length: 16
CDR3 DNA: TGTGCCACCAGTGGGACAGGGGCTCCTACTACAGATACGCAGTATTTT
CDR3 protein: CATSGTGAPTTDTQYF

clone size: -
V gene: TRBV6-1
J gene: TRBJ2-2
D gene: -
CDR3 length: 16
CDR3 DNA: TGTGCCAGCAGTGCCGGGGTCCCCTTGAACACCGGGGAGCTGTTTTTT
CDR3 protein: CASSAGVPLNTGELFF

clone size: few
V gene: TRBV29-1
J gene: TRBJ2-7
D gene: TRBD2
CDR3 length: 13
CDR3 DNA: TGCAGCGTTGAGACTAGCGGGAGCTACGAGCAGTACTTC
CDR3 protein: CSVETSGSYEQYF

clone size: few
V gene: TRBV5-1
J gene: TRBJ2-3
D gene: TRBD2
CDR3 length: 14
CDR3 DNA: TGCGCCAGCAGCTTGGAACGGGGGGCAGATACGCAGTATTTT
CDR3 protein: CASSLERGADTQYF

clone size: -
V gene: TRBV3-1
J gene: TRBJ2-7
D gene: -
CDR3 length: 13
CDR3 DNA: TGTGCCAGCAGACGCGGGGAATCCTACGAGCAGTACTTC
CDR3 protein: CASRRGESYEQYF

clone size: many
V gene: TRBV20-1
J gene: TRBJ2-2
D gene: -
CDR3 length: 13
CDR3 DNA: TGCAGTGCTAGACCCAGGGACACCGGGGAGCTGTTTTTT
CDR3 protein: CSARPRDTGELFF

clone size: few
V gene: TRBV14
J gene: TRBJ2-5
D gene: -
CDR3 length: 13
CDR3 DNA: TGTACTGACAAACCTGCCCTCCAAGAGACCCAGTACTTC
CDR3 protein: CTDKPALQETQYF

clone size: -
V gene: TRBV10-3
J gene: TRBJ2-1
D gene: TRBD1
CDR3 length: 17
CDR3 DNA: TGTGCCATCAGTTCCAACCAGGGGGTCAGCTCCTACAATGAGCAGTTCTTC
CDR3 protein: CAISSNQGVSSYNEQFF

clone size: -
V gene: TRBV7-8
J gene: TRBJ2-5
D gene: TRBD1
CDR3 length: 15
CDR3 DNA: TGTGCCAGCAGCTTAAGAGACAGGGGGTACGGGACCCAGTACTTC
CDR3 protein: CASSLRDRGYGTQYF

clone size: few
V gene: TRBV12-3/TRBV12-4
J gene: TRBJ2-7
D gene: TRBD2
CDR3 length: 15
CDR3 DNA: TGTGCCAGCAGTTTAAGAGGGACTAGCACCGACGAGCAGTACTTC
CDR3 protein: CASSLRGTSTDEQYF

clone size: few
V gene: TRBV28
J gene: TRBJ2-7
D gene: TRBD2
CDR3 length: 16
CDR3 DNA: TGTGCCAGCAGTCCCCTCGCTAGCGGGAGGTGGTACGAGCAGTACTTC
CDR3 protein: CASSPLASGRWYEQYF

clone size: -
V gene: TRBV24-1
J gene: TRBJ2-5
D gene: -
CDR3 length: 15
CDR3 DNA: TGTGCCACCAGTGATACTGGGGGCGCTTGGGAGACCCAGTACTTC
CDR3 protein: CATSDTGGAWETQYF

clone size: many
V gene: TRBV5-1
J gene: TRBJ2-1
D gene: -
CDR3 length: 13
CDR3 DNA: TGTGCCAGCAGCTTGCCGGGGAGCAATGAGCAGTTCTTC
CDR3 protein: CASSLPGSNEQFF

clone size: few
V gene: TRBV11-3
J gene: TRBJ2-3
D gene: -
CDR3 length: 14
CDR3 DNA: TGTGCCAGCAGCAGCGGACGGGGCACAGATACGCAGTATTTT
CDR3 protein: CASSSGRGTDTQYF

clone size: -
V gene: TRBV5-5
J gene: TRBJ2-5
D gene: -
CDR3 length: 14
CDR3 DNA: TGTGCCAGCAGCCGGGACAAACGACAAGAGACCCAGTACTTC
CDR3 protein: CASSRDKRQETQYF

clone size: -
V gene: TRBV21-1
J gene: TRBJ2-1
D gene: -
CDR3 length: 17
CDR3 DNA: TGTGCCAGCATGCAAGTTCAACTAGCGGGAGGGCCGAATGAGCAGTTCTTC
CDR3 protein: CASMQVQLAGGPNEQFF

clone size: many
V gene: TRBV7-2
J gene: TRBJ1-6
D gene: TRBD1
CDR3 length: 15
CDR3 DNA: TGTGCCAGCAGCTTAAGGCAGGGGGGTAATTCACCCCTCCACTTT
CDR3 protein: CASSLRQGGNSPLHF

clone size: -
V gene: TRBV15
J gene: TRBJ2-7
D gene: -
CDR3 length: 14
CDR3 DNA: TGTGCCACCAGCAGAGATTGGGTCTCCTACGAGCAGTACTTC
CDR3 protein: CATSRDWVSYEQYF

clone size: few
V gene: TRBV28
J gene: TRBJ2-3
D gene: TRBD2
CDR3 length: 20
CDR3 DNA: TGTGCCAGCAGTCCCACCACAACTAGCGGGAGGGCCCATTACCCAGATACGCAGTATTTT
CDR3 protein: CASSPTTTSGRAHYPDTQYF

clone size: -
V gene: TRBV20-1
J gene: TRBJ2-3
D gene: -
CDR3 length: 15
CDR3 DNA: TGCAGTGCTAGTCACCCGTTGACTAGCACAGATACGCAGTATTTT
CDR3 protein: CSASHPLTSTDTQYF

clone size: -
V gene: TRBV4-1
J gene: TRBJ2-3
D gene: -
CDR3 length: 14
CDR3 DNA: TGCGCCAGCAGCCAAGAGGAGGACACAGATACGCAGTATTTT
CDR3 protein: CASSQEEDTDTQYF

clone size: -
V gene: TRBV20-1
J gene: TRBJ1-6
D gene: TRBD1
CDR3 length: 13
CDR3 DNA: TGCAGTGCGTCGGACAGGGTCCATTCACCCCTCCACTTT
CDR3 protein: CSASDRVHSPLHF

clone size: -
V gene: TRBV5-1
J gene: TRBJ1-5
D gene: -
CDR3 length: 16
CDR3 DNA: TGCGCCAGCAGCTTGACGGCCGCGGGGGTCAATCAGCCCCAGCATTTT
CDR3 protein: CASSLTAAGVNQPQHF

clone size: many
V gene: TRBV18
J gene: TRBJ2-1
D gene: -
CDR3 length: 14
CDR3 DNA: TGTGCCAGCAGTCCGGGACTCTCCTACAATGAGCAGTTCTTC
CDR3 protein: CASSPGLSYNEQFF

clone size: few
V gene: TRBV29-1
J gene: TRBJ2-7
D gene: TRBD1
CDR3 length: 13
CDR3 DNA: TGCAGCGTTAAGGGGGCCAGGTCGGGCGAGCAGTACTTC
CDR3 protein: CSVKGARSGEQYF

clone size: few
V gene: TRBV11-2
J gene: TRBJ2-1
D gene: -
CDR3 length: 15
CDR3 DNA: TGTGCCAGCAGCCCGGGGACGCCCTTTCACGGTGAGCAGTTCTTC
CDR3 protein: CASSPGTPFHGEQFF

clone size: few
V gene: TRBV7-2
J gene: TRBJ1-5
D gene: -
CDR3 length: 14
CDR3 DNA: TGTGCCAGCAGCCCTACAGGGAATAAGCAGCCCCAGCATTTT
CDR3 protein: CASSPTGNKQPQHF

clone size: few
V gene: TRBV7-9
J gene: TRBJ2-7
D gene: -
CDR3 length: 16
CDR3 DNA: TGTGCCAGCAGCTCCGAACCACGGGGGAAGGGTCTCGAGCAGTACTTC
CDR3 protein: CASSSEPRGKGLEQYF

clone size: few
V gene: TRBV20-1
J gene: TRBJ2-3
D gene: TRBD2
CDR3 length: 15
CDR3 DNA: TGCAGTGCTCCCGACCGGCGGGGGGGACCAGATACGCAGTATTTT
CDR3 protein: CSAPDRRGGPDTQYF

clone size: -
V gene: TRBV5-1
J gene: TRBJ2-3
D gene: TRBD2
CDR3 length: 15
CDR3 DNA: TGCGCCAGCAGGTCGACTAGCGGGGGCACAGATACGCAGTATTTT
CDR3 protein: CASRSTSGGTDTQYF

clone size: few
V gene: TRBV20-1
J gene: TRBJ1-1
D gene: -
CDR3 length: 13
CDR3 DNA: TGCAGCCCTTCCAATATGCGGGGTCGGAAAGCTTTCTTT
CDR3 protein: CSPSNMRGRKAFF

clone size: -
V gene: TRBV20-1
J gene: TRBJ2-5
D gene: -
CDR3 length: 14
CDR3 DNA: TGCAGTGCCCGAACATCCAGAAACCAAGAGACCCAGTACTTC
CDR3 protein: CSARTSRNQETQYF

clone size: -
V gene: TRBV20-1
J gene: TRBJ1-5
D gene: -
CDR3 length: 15
CDR3 DNA: TGCAGTGCTAGTCCCGGGGGGGCTCTGAATCAGCCCCAGCATTTT
CDR3 protein: CSASPGGALNQPQHF

clone size: few
V gene: TRBV4-1
J gene: TRBJ2-7
D gene: -
CDR3 length: 16
CDR3 DNA: TGCGCCAGCAGCCAAGAAATATCGCTTCGTCGGGGGGAGCAGTACTTC
CDR3 protein: CASSQEISLRRGEQYF

clone size: -
V gene: TRBV4-3
J gene: TRBJ2-7
D gene: -
CDR3 length: 16
CDR3 DNA: TGCGCCAGCAGCCGCTCCTCAGGGACACCTTCCTACGAGCAGTACTTC
CDR3 protein: CASSRSSGTPSYEQYF

clone size: many
V gene: TRBV20-1
J gene: TRBJ2-1
D gene: TRBD2
CDR3 length: 15
CDR3 DNA: TGCAGTGCTTTTTCCGGACTAGCGGGAGTAAATGAGCAGTTCTTC
CDR3 protein: CSAFSGLAGVNEQFF

clone size: many
V gene: TRBV28
J gene: TRBJ2-1
D gene: -
CDR3 length: 15
CDR3 DNA: TGTGCCAGCAGTTTATCCGGGTCAACCTACAATGAGCAGTTCTTC
CDR3 protein: CASSLSGSTYNEQFF